Described below is a single T cell receptor (beta chain) sequence and its context. The data are from a study of T cells in Graves' hyperthyroidism and ophthalmopathy. Overall study context: Initial diagnosis, before any treatment, was when peripheral blood was collected.

The CDR3 spans 19 residues. The junction had 17 bases not matched to a gene; V was cut back by 6 bases and J by 2 bases. Germline V gene data show CDR1 as MNHEY and CDR2 as SVGEGT. Amplification of TCR beta CDR3 regions was performed using RNA transcripts as template. Primed by the HTBI set, a first-round RT-PCR was run on the TCR CDR3. TCRdb independently ran MiXCR on the multiplex PCR reads; one entry per CDR3 protein. The sample records 600,000 or so distinct CDR3 sequences, more than 14% being singletons. The origin of this receptor is a woman between 45 and 60 years old with Graves' ophthalmopathy. Sequenced input: blood. The gene calls are TRBV6-2 or TRBV6-3 and TRBJ2-7; 12 bases map to TRBD2. The CDR3 reads CASSPNLQGLAGDAYEQYF. CDR3 nucleotides: TGTGCCAGCAGCCCCAACCTACAGGGACTAGCGGGTGACGCCTACGAGCAGTACTTC.